This is a list of T cell receptor beta chains from one sample in a study of OX40 agonist ivuxolimab in advanced cancers. Some clones are missing from TCRdb's copy, which holds only in-frame ones; the method was immunoSEQ multiplex PCR. This sample yields under 50,000 clones, of which roughly 90% are seen a single time; roughly 7.8% belongs to the top ten. The sequences come from CD4+ or CD8+ T cells sorted from blood, collected in a trial of the OX40 agonist ivuxolimab. The receptors originated from an adult with an advanced solid tumor such as melanoma, head and neck, liver or kidney cancer. Each CDR3 is given with its conserved first and last residue. The D gene is left open where the match is weak. Size values are once, few and many counts, or a class for expanded clones, and some rows have none.

14	TRBJ2-3	once	TRBV11-2	NA	TGTGCCAGCAGCTTAGCTGGGGCCCCAGATACGCAGTATTTT	CASSLAGAPDTQYF
15	TRBJ2-3	NA	TRBV10-3	TRBD2	TGTGCCATCAGTGAGTCTAGCGGGAACACAGATACGCAGTATTTT	CAISESSGNTDTQYF
16	TRBJ2-4	NA	TRBV11-2	TRBD1	TGTGCCAGCAGCTTCGGGACAGGGCTGGCCAAAAACATTCAGTACTTC	CASSFGTGLAKNIQYF
13	TRBJ1-1	NA	TRBV7-3	NA	TGTGCCAGCAGCTTAATGGGAGACACTGAAGCTTTCTTT	CASSLMGDTEAFF
13	TRBJ1-2	NA	TRBV28	NA	TGTGCCAGCCTTAGGGGGGAAGGCTATGGCTACACCTTC	CASLRGEGYGYTF
14	TRBJ1-2	NA	TRBV2	TRBD1	TGTGCCAGCAGTACCACTGGGCAGGGGGCTGGCTACACCTTC	CASSTTGQGAGYTF
13	TRBJ1-2	NA	TRBV28	NA	TGTGCCAGCAGAACAGGGTTCAACTATGGCTACACCTTC	CASRTGFNYGYTF
16	TRBJ2-7	NA	TRBV18	TRBD2	TGTGCCAGCTCACCCACCTCCGGGACTAGCAGGTACGAGCAGTACTTC	CASSPTSGTSRYEQYF
14	TRBJ1-1	few	TRBV4-3	NA	TGCGCCAGCAGCCAAGATCTGGGACGGACTGAAGCTTTCTTT	CASSQDLGRTEAFF
14	TRBJ2-7	NA	TRBV27	TRBD1	TGTGCCAGCAGTTCAGGGGGCGCCTCCTACGAGCAGTACTTC	CASSSGGASYEQYF
15	TRBJ2-7	once	TRBV5-1	NA	TGCGCCAGCAGCTTGGAAGCAGGGCCCTCCTACGAGCAGTACTTC	CASSLEAGPSYEQYF
15	TRBJ1-5	NA	TRBV15	TRBD1	TGTGCCACCAGCAGAGATGGGGGACAGAGCCAGCCCCAGCATTTT	CATSRDGGQSQPQHF
15	TRBJ2-5	NA	TRBV19	TRBD1	TGTGCCAGTAGTATCCGGGACAGGGGGCCGGAGACCCAGTACTTC	CASSIRDRGPETQYF
14	TRBJ1-3	NA	TRBV19	NA	TGTGCCAGTAGTCGCCTGTTGGCGGGAAACACCATATATTTT	CASSRLLAGNTIYF
15	TRBJ2-2	NA	TRBV28	NA	TGTGCCAGCAGTTTTCTCGCAGGAAACACCGGGGAGCTGTTTTTT	CASSFLAGNTGELFF
16	TRBJ2-3	few	TRBV5-4	TRBD2	TGTGCCAGCAGCCCACGGACTAGATCAGGCACAGATACGCAGTATTTT	CASSPRTRSGTDTQYF
13	TRBJ2-1	NA	TRBV12-5	NA	TGTGCTAGTGGGGCAGGCTTTTACAATGAGCAGTTCTTC	CASGAGFYNEQFF
16	TRBJ2-1	NA	TRBV18	NA	TGTGCCAGCTCACCCACGAACCCAGGGATCGGCAATGAGCAGTTCTTC	CASSPTNPGIGNEQFF
13	TRBJ1-1	NA	TRBV7-3	NA	TGTGCCAGCAGTTTAAATGCAGAGACTGAAGCTTTCTTT	CASSLNAETEAFF
12	TRBJ2-1	NA	TRBV10-2	TRBD1	TGCGCCAGCAGTCGGACAGGGATTGAGCAGTTCTTC	CASSRTGIEQFF
17	TRBJ1-5	NA	TRBV5-1	NA	TGCGCCAGCAGCCCCGAGGGTGGATGGGACGGCAATCAGCCCCAGCATTTT	CASSPEGGWDGNQPQHF
14	TRBJ2-3	NA	TRBV30	TRBD2	TGTGCCTGGAGACTAGCGGGGTACACAGATACGCAGTATTTT	CAWRLAGYTDTQYF